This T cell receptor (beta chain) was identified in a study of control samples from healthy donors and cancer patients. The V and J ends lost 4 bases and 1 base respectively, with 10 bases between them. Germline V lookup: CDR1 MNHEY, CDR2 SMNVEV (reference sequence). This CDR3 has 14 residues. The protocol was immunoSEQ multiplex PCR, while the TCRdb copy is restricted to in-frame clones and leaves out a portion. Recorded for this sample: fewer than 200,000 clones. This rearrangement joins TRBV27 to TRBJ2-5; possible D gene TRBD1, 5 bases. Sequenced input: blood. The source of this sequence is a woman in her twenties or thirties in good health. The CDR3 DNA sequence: TGTGCCAGCAGTTCGTTCCAGGGCCAAGAGACCCAGTACTTC. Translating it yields CASSSFQGQETQYF.